This T cell receptor beta chain is from a study of cytomegalovirus exposure and HLA in healthy donors. General study results and limits: The classifier reportedly diagnosed cytomegalovirus status with high sensitivity and specificity.

Primers included in the PCR were 60 Vbeta and 13 Jbeta primers. Measured with immunoSEQ multiplex PCR; TCRdb has only the in-frame clones, and not every one. Of roughly 120,000 clones listed, under 85% are singletons. This clone was found once. Its target is not known. The germline V gene has CDR1 MDHEN and CDR2 SYDVKM. The ends lost 6 bases at V and 3 bases at J; junction bases unmatched: 7. The CDR3 runs 15 residues. The source material was PBMCs. This TCR was recovered from a woman aged 18 to 35 in good health and CMV-seronegative. J is TRBJ1-2 and V is TRBV28; 10 positions match TRBD1. CDR3 amino acids: CASRPRTGGYYGYTF. The CDR3, as DNA: TGTGCCAGCAGACCACGGACAGGGGGTTACTATGGCTACACCTTC.